What follows is one T cell receptor beta chain and its context. What it recognizes is unknown. The data were produced by immunoSEQ multiplex PCR, yet TCRdb's version contains in-frame clones alone and is incomplete. The sample includes tens of thousands of clones, 75% to 95% of them seen just once. The sampling schedule covered blood at baseline, cycle 4 day 1, and cycle 7 day 1. This entry is derived from a study of OX40 agonist ivuxolimab in advanced cancers. General observations from the study: Dosing at 0.1 to 3.0 mg/kg was accompanied by clonal expansion of CD4+ and CD8+ blood T cells by week 6.

V was clipped by 1 base and J by 3 bases, with 3 bases between them. CDR3 length equals 11 residues. Germline CDR1 reads SQVTM; CDR2 reads ANQGSEA. This receptor was taken from an adult with an advanced solid tumor such as melanoma, head and neck, liver or kidney cancer. The sample was CD4+ or CD8+ T cells sorted from blood, taken in a trial of the OX40 agonist ivuxolimab. The rearrangement uses TRBV29-1 and TRBJ1-2; D is unresolved. CDR3 sequence: CSVEGDYGYTF. The CDR3 DNA is TGCAGCGTTGAAGGCGACTATGGCTACACCTTC. Together with reference TRBV29-1 and TRBJ1-2, the CDR3 gives the full variable domain: SAVISQKPSRDICQRGTSLTIQCQVDSQVTMMFWYRQQPGQSLTLIATANQGSEATYESGFVIDKFPISRPNLTFSTLTVSNMSPEDSSIYLCSVEGDYGYTFGSGTRLTVV.